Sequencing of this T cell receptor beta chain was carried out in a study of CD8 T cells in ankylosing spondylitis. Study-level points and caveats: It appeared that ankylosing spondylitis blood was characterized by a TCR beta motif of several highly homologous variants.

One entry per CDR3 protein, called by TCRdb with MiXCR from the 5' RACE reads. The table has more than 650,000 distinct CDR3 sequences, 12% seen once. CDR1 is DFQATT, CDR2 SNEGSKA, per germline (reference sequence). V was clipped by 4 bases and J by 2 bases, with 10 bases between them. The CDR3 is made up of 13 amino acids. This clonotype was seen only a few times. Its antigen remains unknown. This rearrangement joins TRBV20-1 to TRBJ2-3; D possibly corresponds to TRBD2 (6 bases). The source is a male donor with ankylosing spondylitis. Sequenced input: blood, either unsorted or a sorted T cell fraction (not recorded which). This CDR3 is CSAKAGNTDTQYF. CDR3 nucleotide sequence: TGCAGTGCTAAGGCGGGGAACACAGATACGCAGTATTTT.